The rows below give T cell receptor beta chains drawn from one sample of a study of T cells expressing NK-cell markers. For each CDR3 protein, TCRdb gives one entry from its re-call of the 5' RACE reads, without DNA. Its table records roughly 430,000 distinct CDR3 sequences. Input material: blood T cells: a sorted CD56 or NKG2C T cell subset, CD4+ or CD8+ T cells, or bulk PBMC T cells (not recorded which). These receptors came from a woman aged 18 to 75 in good health. Both conserved end residues are part of each CDR3.

TRBJ1-6 | TRBV5-4 | CASSFRPGDNSPLHF
TRBJ2-7 | TRBV28 | CASSSPTPSLAGVGEQYF
TRBJ1-1 | TRBV5-1 | CASRYDRGNTEAFF
TRBJ2-1 | TRBV11-2 | CASSFGRGGRNEQFF
TRBJ2-5 | TRBV29-1 | CSVGPPVRQGETQYF
TRBJ2-5 | TRBV12-5 | CASGYRVQETQYF
TRBJ1-1 | TRBV20-1 | CSALQGFNTEAFF
TRBJ2-5 | TRBV4-2 | CASSQDPAGGPETQYF
TRBJ1-4 | TRBV5-6 | CASRGTGGSHEKLFF
TRBJ2-7 | TRBV18 | CASGSGIIEQYF
TRBJ2-7 | TRBV3-1 | CASSPTAGQTYEQYF
TRBJ2-1 | TRBV24-1 | CATSDAPTSGPYNEQFF
TRBJ2-5 | TRBV15 | CATSRELAETQYF
TRBJ2-5 | TRBV4-3 | CASSQDWMEETQYF
TRBJ2-2 | TRBV6-5 | CASSYGQEYTGELFF
TRBJ2-3 | TRBV10-3 | CAISELGTSGGTDTQYF
TRBJ2-1 | TRBV29-1 | CSVEGLAPNNEQFF
TRBJ2-4 | TRBV28 | CASSLPREGVQNIQYF
TRBJ2-5 | TRBV3-1 | CASSQEGRVGSSETQYF
TRBJ1-2 | TRBV29-1 | CSVEGAPGGYTF
TRBJ1-5 | TRBV7-9 | CASSSIGTGHSNQPQHF
TRBJ2-2 | TRBV11-2 | CASSSLRGRLGELFF
TRBJ1-2 | TRBV6-2/TRBV6-3 | CASSYSPGTGERYGYTF